This TCR beta chain comes out of a study of early T cells in non-severe SARS-CoV-2 infection. TCRdb reanalysed the 5' RACE reads using MiXCR and keeps one entry per CDR3 protein. The data show about 29,000 distinct CDR3 sequences, about 4.5% seen once. Looked up from germline, CDR1 is SGHRS and CDR2 is YFSETQ. This CDR3 is 15 amino acids long. Germline trimming cut 4 bases from V and 3 bases from J; bases unmatched to any gene: 9. The chain has TRBV5-1 and TRBJ2-7; 8 nucleotides line up with TRBD1. The TCR sequence derives from an adult who was a healthcare worker with PCR-confirmed SARS-CoV-2 infection or an uninfected control (not recorded which). What was sequenced was whole blood. DNA of the CDR3: TGCGCCAGCAGCCCGACCACGGGACAGGTCTACGAGCAGTACTTC. Its translation is CASSPTTGQVYEQYF.